This T cell receptor (beta chain) comes out of a study of cytomegalovirus exposure and HLA in healthy donors. Study-level background: Genotyping showed roughly 81% of 350 to 400 donors falling in the Caucasian-associated ancestry cluster.

The CDR3 extends over 18 amino acids. V was clipped by 0 bases and J by 4 bases; unmatched bases: 13. CDR1 SGDLS and CDR2 YYNGEE come from the germline V gene. Use of 60 Vbeta and 13 Jbeta primers characterized the PCR. TCRdb keeps only in-frame clones here, not all; method: immunoSEQ multiplex PCR. The sample gives 250,000 to 300,000 clones, 80% to 90% of which show up once; roughly 2% is in the top ten. Remarks on this clone: Its antigen remains unknown.

Study results and limitations: 150 to 200 TCR beta chains were listed as cytomegalovirus-associated. Later on, an analysis tied approximately 17,000 TCR beta sequences to HLA alleles at 0.05 false discovery rate. TCR beta chain V- and J-gene trimming was linked, in a later analysis, to a missense variant in DCLRE1C.

This chain joins TRBV9 and TRBJ2-3; 8 nucleotides match TRBD2. The sample comprised PBMCs. The TCR originated in a woman aged 40 to 55 in good health and CMV-seropositive. The CDR3 loop reads CASSVEAGALTLSDTQYF. Here the CDR3 DNA reads TGTGCCAGCAGCGTAGAAGCGGGAGCATTAACTTTATCAGATACGCAGTATTTT.